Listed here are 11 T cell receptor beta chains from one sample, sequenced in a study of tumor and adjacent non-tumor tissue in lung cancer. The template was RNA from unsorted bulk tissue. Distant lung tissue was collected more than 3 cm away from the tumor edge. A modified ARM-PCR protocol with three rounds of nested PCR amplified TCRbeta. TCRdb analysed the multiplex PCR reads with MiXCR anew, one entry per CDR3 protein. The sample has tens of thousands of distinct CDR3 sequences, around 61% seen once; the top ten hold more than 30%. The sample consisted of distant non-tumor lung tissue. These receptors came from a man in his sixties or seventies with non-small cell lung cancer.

The DNA for the CDR3 is TGCGCCAGCAACCAGGCCCTCGGACAGGGTCGGGCTGAAGCTTTCTTT. This sequence encodes CASNQALGQGRAEAFF. V usage is TRBV4-1 and J usage is TRBJ1-1; 8 bases are a match to TRBD1. Germline V gene data show CDR1 as MGHRA and CDR2 as YSYEKL. This CDR3 contains 16 residues. The V gene end was trimmed by 7 bases and the J gene end by 6 bases; junction bases not matched to a gene: 16.

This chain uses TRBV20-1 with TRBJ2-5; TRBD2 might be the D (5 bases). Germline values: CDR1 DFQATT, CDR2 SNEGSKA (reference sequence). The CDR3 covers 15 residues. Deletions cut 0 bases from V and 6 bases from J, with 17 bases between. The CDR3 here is CSARERQRSWKTQYF. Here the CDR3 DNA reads TGCAGTGCTAGAGAAAGGCAGCGGTCATGGAAGACCCAGTACTTC.

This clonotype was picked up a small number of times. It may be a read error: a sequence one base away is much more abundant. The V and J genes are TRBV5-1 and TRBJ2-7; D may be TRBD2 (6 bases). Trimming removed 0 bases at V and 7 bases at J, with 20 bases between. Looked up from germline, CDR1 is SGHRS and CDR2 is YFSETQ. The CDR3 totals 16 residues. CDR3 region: CASSLEGDGGDLEQYF. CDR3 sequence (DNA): TGCGCCAGCAGCTTGGAGGGCGACGGGGGAGATCTGGAGCAGTACTTC.

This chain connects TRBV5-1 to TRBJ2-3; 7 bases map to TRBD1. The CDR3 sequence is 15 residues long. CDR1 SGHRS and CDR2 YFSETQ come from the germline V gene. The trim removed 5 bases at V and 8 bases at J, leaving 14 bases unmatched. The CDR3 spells CASRRQGERAGTQYF. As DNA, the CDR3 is TGCGCCAGCAGGCGACAGGGAGAGCGCGCAGGTACGCAGTATTTT. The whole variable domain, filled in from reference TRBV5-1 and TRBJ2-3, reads KAGVTQTPRYLIKTRGQQVTLSCSPISGHRSVSWYQQTPGQGLQFLFEYFSETQRNKGNFPGRFSGRQFSNSRSEMNVSTLELGDSALYLCASRRQGERAGTQYFGPGTRLTVL.

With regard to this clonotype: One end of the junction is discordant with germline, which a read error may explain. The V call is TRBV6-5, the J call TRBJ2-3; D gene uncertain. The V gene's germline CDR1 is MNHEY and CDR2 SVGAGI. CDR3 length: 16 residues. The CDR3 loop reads CASNYSKPPSSDTQYF. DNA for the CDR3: TGTGCCAGCAATTACTCGAAACCCCCCAGTTCCGATACACAGTATTTT.

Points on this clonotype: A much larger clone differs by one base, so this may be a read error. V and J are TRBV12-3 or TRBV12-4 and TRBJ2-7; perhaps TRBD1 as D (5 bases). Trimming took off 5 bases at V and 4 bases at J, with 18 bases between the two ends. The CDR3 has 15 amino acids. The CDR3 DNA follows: TGTGCCAGCAGTGCATTTTGGACATGGGTGTACGAGCAGTACTTC. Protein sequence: CASSAFWTWVYEQYF.

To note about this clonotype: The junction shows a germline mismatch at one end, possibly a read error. CDR3 residues: CDSSQDERRGAGANLLTF. CDR3 coding DNA: TGTGACAGCAGCCAAGATGAGCGGCGGGGTGCTGGGGCCAACCTCCTGACTTTC. The V and J genes are TRBV14 and TRBJ2-6, with D maybe TRBD2 (6 bases). CDR1 is SGHDN and CDR2 is FVKESK in the germline V gene. The length of the CDR3 is 18 residues.

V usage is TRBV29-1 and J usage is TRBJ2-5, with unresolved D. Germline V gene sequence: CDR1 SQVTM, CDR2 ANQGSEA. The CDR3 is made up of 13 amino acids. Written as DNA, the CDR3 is TGCAGTGTAGCTGACGTGTACCAAGAGACCCAGTACTTC. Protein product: CSVADVYQETQYF.

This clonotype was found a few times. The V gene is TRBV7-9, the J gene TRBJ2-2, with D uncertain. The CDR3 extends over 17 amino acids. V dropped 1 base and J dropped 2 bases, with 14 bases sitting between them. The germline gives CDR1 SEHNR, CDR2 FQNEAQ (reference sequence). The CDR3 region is CASSLGAIQSNTGELFF. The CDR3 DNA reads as TGTGCCAGCAGCTTAGGGGCTATACAGTCAAACACCGGGGAGCTGTTTTTT.

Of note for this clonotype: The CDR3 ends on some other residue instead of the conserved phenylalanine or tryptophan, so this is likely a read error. Here the CDR3 reads CASSQPGTYEQYL. Here the CDR3 DNA reads TGTGCCAGCAGTCAACCGGGGACATACGAGCAGTACTTA. The genes are TRBV28 and TRBJ2-7, with D perhaps matching TRBD1 (6 bases). The CDR3 spans 13 residues. Looked up from germline, CDR1 is MDHEN and CDR2 is SYDVKM. Trimming took 5 bases from V and 4 from J, leaving 12 bases between them.

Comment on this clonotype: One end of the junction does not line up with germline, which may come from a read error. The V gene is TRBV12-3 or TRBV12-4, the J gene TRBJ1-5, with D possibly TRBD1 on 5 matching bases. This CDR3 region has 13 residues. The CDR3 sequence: CGSSFRGAQLQHF. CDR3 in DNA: TGTGGCAGCAGTTTCCGAGGGGCCCAGCTCCAGCATTTT.